This is a list of T cell receptor beta chains from one sample in a study of glioma-infiltrating T cells after dendritic cell vaccination. Sequencing used immunoSEQ multiplex PCR; TCRdb keeps in-frame clones, though not all of them. Among tens of thousands of clones listed, under 90% were seen once. Specimen: blood, collected before dendritic cell vaccination. All receptors come from a human donor with glioblastoma. CDR3s include the opening cysteine and the closing phenylalanine or tryptophan. A D gene is named only where the DNA matches it firmly. Only part of the rows carry a size: once, few, many, or a class if the clone is expanded.

V,D,J,size,length,CDR3,DNA
TRBV5-4,.,TRBJ1-6,.,16,CASSVGGIAYNSPLHF,TGTGCCAGCAGCGTCGGGGGGATCGCCTATAATTCACCCCTCCACTTT
TRBV2,TRBD1,TRBJ1-1,.,13,CASRGQGWTEAFF,TGTGCCAGCAGAGGACAGGGGTGGACTGAAGCTTTCTTT
TRBV10-3,TRBD2,TRBJ2-7,.,15,CAISDPPAGDYEQYF,TGTGCCATCAGTGATCCCCCCGCGGGAGACTACGAGCAGTACTTC
TRBV19,TRBD1,TRBJ1-2,.,15,CASSFLPGQGPGYTF,TGTGCCAGTAGTTTCCTTCCGGGACAGGGGCCTGGCTACACCTTC
TRBV6-6,.,TRBJ1-6,.,11,CASSEMTPLHF,TGTGCCAGCAGTGAGATGACACCCCTCCACTTT
TRBV6-5,.,TRBJ1-1,.,15,CASSFFQGMNTEAFF,TGTGCCAGCAGTTTTTTTCAGGGCATGAACACTGAAGCTTTCTTT
TRBV2,.,TRBJ2-6,.,16,CASIRVNPSGANVLTF,TGTGCCAGCATCAGGGTGAACCCCTCTGGGGCCAACGTCCTGACTTTC
TRBV6-1,TRBD1,TRBJ1-3,.,17,CASSEPRDRASGNTIYF,TGTGCCAGCAGTGAACCCCGGGACAGGGCCTCTGGAAACACCATATATTTT
TRBV6-1,TRBD1,TRBJ2-7,.,14,CASSSTGGPYEQYF,TGTGCCAGCAGTTCTACAGGGGGCCCTTACGAGCAGTACTTC
TRBV15,TRBD2,TRBJ2-7,.,14,CATSNPGTIYEQYF,TGTGCCACCAGCAACCCGGGGACTATCTACGAGCAGTACTTC
TRBV2,.,TRBJ1-1,.,14,CASSVLPGGAEAFF,TGTGCCAGCAGTGTTCTCCCGGGTGGTGCTGAAGCTTTCTTT
TRBV19,.,TRBJ2-3,few,11,CASSTRDTQYF,TGTGCCAGTAGTACTAGAGATACGCAGTATTTT
TRBV6-5,.,TRBJ1-6,few,15,CASSYSAAGRSPLHF,TGTGCCAGCAGTTACTCAGCGGCAGGGAGGTCACCCCTCCACTTT
TRBV7-2,.,TRBJ2-5,.,13,CASSLGLEETQYF,TGTGCCAGCAGCTTAGGTCTCGAAGAGACCCAGTACTTC
TRBV9,TRBD2,TRBJ2-1,few,17,CASSVPSGGAGDNEQFF,TGTGCCAGCAGCGTGCCTAGCGGGGGGGCCGGCGACAATGAGCAGTTCTTC
TRBV30,TRBD1,TRBJ1-1,.,14,CAWSGGQGAGEAFF,TGTGCCTGGAGTGGAGGACAGGGGGCAGGTGAAGCTTTCTTT
TRBV6-1,.,TRBJ1-1,.,14,CASSEWRGLGEAFF,TGTGCCAGCAGTGAATGGCGGGGGCTCGGTGAAGCTTTCTTT
TRBV5-4,TRBD2,TRBJ2-1,.,15,CASSLPSGGANEQFF,TGTGCCAGCAGCTTACCTAGCGGGGGGGCGAATGAGCAGTTCTTC
TRBV7-2,TRBD2,TRBJ2-5,.,15,CASLQTSGGQETQYF,TGTGCCAGCCTACAGACTAGCGGGGGACAGGAGACCCAGTACTTC
TRBV19,TRBD2,TRBJ2-3,.,15,CASSVSSGTTDTQYF,TGTGCCAGTAGTGTGTCTAGCGGGACCACAGATACGCAGTATTTT
TRBV7-8,TRBD2,TRBJ2-1,.,16,CASSSTGGSGESKQFF,TGTGCCAGCAGCTCCACGGGAGGGAGCGGGGAATCAAAGCAGTTCTTC